This entry lists 18 T cell receptor beta chains sequenced from one sample in a study of HIV-infected patients and healthy controls. Antiretroviral therapy had run roughly three months, about 14 weeks, before follow-up blood collection. The repertoire came from unfractionated whole blood and reflected all unsorted peripheral T cells. Alpha and beta constant-region primers primed reverse transcription of approximately 0.55 ug RNA. Separate chain-specific third strand synthesis with multiplexing indices produced the alpha and beta libraries. Via MiXCR, TCRdb re-called the 5' RACE reads, giving one row per CDR3 protein. This table holds 3,500 to 5,000 distinct CDR3 sequences, less than 30% found once. Sequencing used blood, obtained during antiretroviral therapy. The receptors stem from an adult with HIV infection.

This clonotype counts as medium-sized (0.01 to 0.1%). This chain links TRBV20-1 with TRBJ1-4; D remains unclear. Trimming took 2 bases from V and 4 from J, leaving 11 bases between them. Per germline, CDR1 DFQATT and CDR2 SNEGSKA (reference sequence). The CDR3 contains 14 residues. CDR3 protein: CSARTRVFNEKLFF. The CDR3 region has the DNA TGCAGTGCTAGAACCCGGGTCTTTAATGAAAAACTGTTTTTT.

As for this clonotype: A junction boundary mismatches the germline segment, possibly from a read error. J is TRBJ2-2 and V is TRBV10-2, with D tentatively TRBD1 (5 bases). Germline V gives CDR1 WSHSY, CDR2 SAAADI. CDR3 length: 14 amino acids. The chain's CDR3 is CASSEGPDTGELFF. The DNA of the CDR3 is TGCGCCAGCAGTGAGGGGCCGGACACCGGTGAGCTGTTTTTT.

This clonotype was counted only a few times. The rearrangement joins TRBV19 to TRBJ2-5; possibly TRBD1 for D (7 bases). In germline, CDR1 is LNHDA, CDR2 SQIVND (reference sequence). This CDR3 region has 13 residues. The ends were cut back, 10 bases at V and 3 bases at J, with 15 bases in the middle. The CDR3 DNA reads as TGTGCCACCAGGGGGGACGTAGAAGAGACCCAGTACTTC. This translates into CATRGDVEETQYF.

This clonotype has only one observation. The J gene is TRBJ1-2, the V gene TRBV10-3, with TRBD1 identical over 7 bases. CDR3 length equals 15 residues. Germline V lookup: CDR1 ENHRY, CDR2 SYGVKD. Losses at the gene ends were 4 bases for V and 1 base for J; bases not matched to a gene: 6. This CDR3 is CAISATGDVNYGYTF. The CDR3 DNA is TGTGCCATCAGTGCCACAGGGGACGTTAACTATGGCTACACCTTC.

Within the sample, this clonotype is medium-sized. The CDR3 region is CSATGTRRGPDTQYF. CDR3 DNA sequence: TGCAGTGCTACTGGGACTAGAAGGGGCCCAGATACGCAGTATTTT. V and J are TRBV20-1 and TRBJ2-3, with TRBD2 identical over 8 bases. Losses at the gene ends were 4 bases for V and 4 bases for J; bases not matched to a gene: 10. CDR1 DFQATT and CDR2 SNEGSKA come from the germline V gene (reference sequence). This CDR3 comprises 15 residues.

The table lists this clonotype with a few counts. Given a much more abundant clone one base away, this may be a read error. This chain links TRBV5-6 with TRBJ2-1; D perhaps matches TRBD2 (5 bases). Germline-derived CDR1 and CDR2 are SGHDT and YYEEEE. The CDR3 is 15 amino acids. Trimming cost V 4 bases and J 6 bases, with 17 bases left between them. CDR3: CASSPRGSLGNEQFF. The DNA for the CDR3 is TGTGCCAGCAGCCCCCGAGGGTCCTTGGGCAATGAGCAGTTCTTC.

This rearrangement joins TRBV12-3 or TRBV12-4 to TRBJ2-1, with D uncertain. The length of the CDR3 is 13 residues. Trimming took off 5 bases at V and 5 bases at J, with 10 bases between the two ends. CDR3 DNA: TGTGCCAGCAGTCCATCCTACAACAATGAGCAGTTCTTC. Its protein product is CASSPSYNNEQFF.

V usage is TRBV12-3 or TRBV12-4 and J usage is TRBJ2-3; D is undetermined. The CDR3 runs to 13 residues. Trimming took off 7 bases at V and 7 bases at J, with 15 bases between the two ends. The CDR3 reads CASKPPWPNTQYF. CDR3 nucleotides: TGTGCCAGCAAGCCCCCTTGGCCGAATACGCAGTATTTT.

The J gene is TRBJ2-1, the V gene TRBV12-3 or TRBV12-4, with 11 bases aligning to TRBD2. The CDR3 extends over 15 amino acids. V was clipped by 7 bases and J by 8 bases; unmatched bases: 10. The CDR3 reads CASNAGTSGKDEQFF. In nucleotides, the CDR3 is TGTGCCAGCAACGCCGGGACTAGCGGAAAGGATGAGCAGTTCTTC.

This clonotype is deemed medium-sized (0.01 to 0.1%). The chain recombines TRBV20-1 with TRBJ1-5, with 12 bases that match TRBD1. Germline V gene data show CDR1 as DFQATT and CDR2 as SNEGSKA (reference sequence). V shed 4 bases and J 4 bases; nucleotides not matched to a gene: 5. The length of the CDR3 is 15 residues. The CDR3 region is CSATRGQGANQPQHF. The CDR3 DNA reads TGCAGTGCTACCAGGGGACAGGGGGCGAATCAGCCCCAGCATTTT.

A few counts support this clonotype. The chain is built from TRBV7-3 and TRBJ1-6; 9 bases fit TRBD1. Unmatched junction bases numbered 8, after V lost 5 bases and J lost 0 bases. CDR1 SGHTA and CDR2 FQGTGA come from the germline V gene. CDR3 length equals 18 residues. The chain's CDR3 is CASSLTGGPSSYNSPLHF. Here the CDR3 DNA reads TGTGCCAGCAGCCTTACAGGGGGCCCGAGCTCCTATAATTCACCCCTCCACTTT.

This chain joins TRBV10-3 and TRBJ1-3; D gene uncertain. The CDR3 contains 14 residues. From germline, CDR1 is ENHRY and CDR2 SYGVKD. The V end lost 10 bases, the J end lost 4 bases, and 17 bases lay between the germline ends. The CDR3 bases are TGTGCCACCATGCAGGCCCCTGGGGGAAACACCATATATTTT. Its protein is CATMQAPGGNTIYF.

This clonotype has more than one count but fewer than ten. V and J are TRBV7-2 and TRBJ1-5, with no clear D. CDR3 length: 17 amino acids. V lost 5 bases and J lost 0, with 17 bases in between. CDR1 is SGHTA, CDR2 FQGNSA, per germline. The CDR3 sequence is CASSHKDPLSSNQPQHF. In DNA form, the CDR3 reads TGTGCCAGCAGCCACAAGGACCCCCTGAGTAGCAATCAGCCCCAGCATTTT.

This clonotype was counted only a few times. The chain uses TRBV7-6 and TRBJ1-6; D gene unclear. The CDR3 is 13 residues long. Deletions cut 1 base from V and 10 bases from J, with 8 bases between. Germline CDR1 reads SGHVS; CDR2 reads FNYEAQ. The CDR3 DNA is TGTGCCAGCAGCTTAGGATTGGGGTCACCCCTCCACTTT. This codes for CASSLGLGSPLHF.

Of note for this clonotype: A much bigger clone sits one base away, suggesting this may be a read error. The chain couples TRBV19 to TRBJ2-5; D call uncertain. This CDR3 has 11 residues. With 7 bases removed from V and 7 bases from J, the gap between germline ends came to 10 bases. Germline lookup yields CDR1 LNHDA and CDR2 SQIVND (reference sequence). In DNA, the CDR3 is TGTGCCAGTATCCATAGAGGGACCCAGTACTTC. Translated, it gives CASIHRGTQYF.

This sequence joins TRBV29-1 and TRBJ2-1; unclear D gene. CDR1 SQVTM and CDR2 ANQGSEA come from the germline V gene. Deletions cut 7 bases from V and 5 bases from J, with 9 bases between. The CDR3 contains 11 residues. CDR3 sequence: CSANTNNEQFF. The CDR3 bases are TGCAGCGCAAACACTAACAATGAGCAGTTCTTC.

This clonotype has more than one count but fewer than ten. A much larger clone is a single base away; this may be a read error. The chain recombines TRBV7-6 with TRBJ2-2; D uncertain. Between the trimmed V and J ends, which lost 7 bases and 9 bases, there was a span of 15 bases. The CDR3 is 13 residues long. The germline gives CDR1 SGHVS, CDR2 FNYEAQ. CDR3 residues: CASIPSSPWELFF. The CDR3 bases are TGTGCCAGCATTCCCAGCTCGCCCTGGGAGCTGTTTTTT.

In its sample, this clonotype is medium-sized. The chain employs TRBV7-2 and TRBJ2-3, with D tentatively TRBD2 (5 bases). The CDR3 extends over 12 amino acids. V dropped 0 bases and J dropped 10 bases, with 8 bases sitting between them. Germline V gene data show CDR1 as SGHTA and CDR2 as FQGNSA. This CDR3 reads CASSLASVPQYF. The CDR3 nucleotides are TGTGCCAGCAGCTTAGCTAGCGTGCCGCAGTATTTT.